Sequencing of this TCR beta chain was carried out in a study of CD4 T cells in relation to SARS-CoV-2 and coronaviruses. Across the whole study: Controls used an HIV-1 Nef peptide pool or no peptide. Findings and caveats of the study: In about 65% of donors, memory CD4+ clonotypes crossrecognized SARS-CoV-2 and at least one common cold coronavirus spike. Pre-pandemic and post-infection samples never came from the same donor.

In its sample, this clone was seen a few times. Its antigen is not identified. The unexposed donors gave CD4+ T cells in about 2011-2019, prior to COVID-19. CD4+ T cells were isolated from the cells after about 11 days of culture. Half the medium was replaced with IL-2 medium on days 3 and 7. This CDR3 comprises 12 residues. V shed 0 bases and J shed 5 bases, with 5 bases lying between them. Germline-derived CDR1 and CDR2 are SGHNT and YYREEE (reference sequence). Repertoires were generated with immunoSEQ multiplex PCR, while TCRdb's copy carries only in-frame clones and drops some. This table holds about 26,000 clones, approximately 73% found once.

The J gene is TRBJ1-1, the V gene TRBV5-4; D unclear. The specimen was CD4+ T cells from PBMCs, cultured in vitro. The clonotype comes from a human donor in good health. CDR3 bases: TGTGCCAGCAGCTTGGGGTTGACTGAAGCTTTCTTT. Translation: CASSLGLTEAFF. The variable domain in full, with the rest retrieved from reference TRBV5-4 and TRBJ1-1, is ETGVTQSPTHLIKTRGQQVTLRCSSQSGHNTVSWYQQALGQGPQFIFQYYREEENGRGNFPPRFSGLQFPNYSSELNVNALELDDSALYLCASSLGLTEAFFGQGTRLTVV.